A single sample is the source of the 6 T cell receptor beta chains below, sequenced in a study of cytomegalovirus exposure and HLA in healthy donors. The PCR used 60 Vbeta and 13 Jbeta primers. Measured with immunoSEQ multiplex PCR; TCRdb has only the in-frame clones, and not every one. The listing records approximately 140,000 clones. Sample: PBMCs. The source is a woman between 45 and 65 years old in good health and CMV-seronegative.

The CDR3 sequence is CASSLKAGGRNNEQFF. CDR3 DNA sequence: TGTGCCAGCAGCTTAAAAGCGGGGGGGCGAAACAATGAGCAGTTCTTC. This chain links TRBV7-2 with TRBJ2-1, with TRBD2 identical over 10 bases. Germline V gene sequence: CDR1 SGHTA, CDR2 FQGNSA. The CDR3 has 16 residues. Trimming took 2 bases from V and 5 from J; bases not matched to a gene: 6.

The genes are TRBV19 and TRBJ1-4; D may be TRBD1 (5 bases). The germline V and J ends were trimmed by 7 bases and 0 bases, with 12 bases remaining between them. The germline V gene encodes CDR1 LNHDA and CDR2 SQIVND (reference sequence). The CDR3 length is 15 residues. CDR3 nucleotide sequence: TGTGCCAGTATTGGACATTTCTCAACTAATGAAAAACTGTTTTTT. It specifies CASIGHFSTNEKLFF.

The chain has TRBV9 and TRBJ2-5; 9 nucleotides line up with TRBD2. The CDR3 is made up of 14 amino acids. Germline V lookup: CDR1 SGDLS, CDR2 YYNGEE. V trimming: 7 bases; J trimming: 1 base; junction bases outside the gene matches: 5. CDR3 region: CASGTSRFQETQYF. CDR3 bases: TGTGCCAGCGGGACTAGCAGGTTCCAAGAGACCCAGTACTTC.

CDR3 protein: CASSRTSGGNVRYNEQFF. CDR3 sequence (DNA): TGTGCCAGTAGTAGGACTAGCGGAGGGAATGTAAGATACAATGAGCAGTTCTTC. The V gene is TRBV19, the J gene TRBJ2-1; TRBD2 matches at 10 bases. Germline-derived CDR1 and CDR2 are LNHDA and SQIVND (reference sequence). J lost 4 bases, V lost 4 bases, and 13 bases had no gene match. The CDR3 is 18 residues long. The whole variable domain, filled in from reference TRBV19 and TRBJ2-1, reads DGGITQSPKYLFRKEGQNVTLSCEQNLNHDAMYWYRQDPGQGLRLIYYSQIVNDFQKGDIAEGYSVSREKKESFPLTVTSAQKNPTAFYLCASSRTSGGNVRYNEQFFGPGTRLTVL.

V and J are TRBV18 and TRBJ1-5; no definite D call. Germline CDR1 KGHSH, CDR2 LQKENI. V lost 4 bases to trimming and J lost 5 bases, with 9 bases between them. The CDR3 sequence is 13 residues long. DNA of the CDR3: TGTGCCAGCTCACAAAGCCAGGATCAGCCCCAGCATTTT. This translates into CASSQSQDQPQHF. The full variable domain, rest sourced from reference TRBV18 and TRBJ1-5, is NAGVMQNPRHLVRRRGQEARLRCSPMKGHSHVYWYRQLPEEGLKFMVYLQKENIIDESGMPKERFSAEFPKEGPSILRIQQVVRGDSAAYFCASSQSQDQPQHFGDGTRLSIL.

The CDR3 loop is CAWSVLGASETDTQYF. For the CDR3, the DNA is TGTGCCTGGAGTGTACTGGGGGCGAGTGAGACAGATACGCAGTATTTT. The chain couples TRBV30 to TRBJ2-3; D is possibly TRBD1 (6 bases). The CDR3 spans 16 residues. Trimming took 0 bases from V and 3 from J, leaving 16 bases between them. Per the germline V gene, CDR1 is GTSNPN and CDR2 is SVGIG (reference sequence).